What follows are 26 T cell receptor beta chains derived from one specimen sequenced in a study of technical replicates of blood from several donors. Only in-frame clones appear in the TCRdb table, and some are missing; sequencing was by immunoSEQ multiplex PCR. The table shows 65,000 to 85,000 clones, with about 90% occurring only once. Sequencing used T cells isolated from PBMCs. The receptor set was obtained from a human donor in good health.

The chain uses TRBV28 and TRBJ1-1, with D unclear. Germline values: CDR1 MDHEN, CDR2 SYDVKM. CDR3 length equals 12 residues. V shed 2 bases and J shed 6 bases, with 7 bases lying between them. CDR3 nucleotides: TGTGCCAGCAGTTTAGTAGTCGCTGAAGCTTTCTTT. It encodes CASSLVVAEAFF.

The chain couples TRBV19 to TRBJ2-1; no clear D. The CDR3 has 15 amino acids. V was trimmed by 3 bases and J by 0 bases, leaving 9 bases between them. Germline-derived CDR1 and CDR2 are LNHDA and SQIVND (reference sequence). Here the CDR3 DNA reads TGTGCCAGTAGTATTGAGGATGGCTCCTACAATGAGCAGTTCTTC. It specifies CASSIEDGSYNEQFF.

The chain uses TRBV4-1 and TRBJ2-7, with 9 bases identical to TRBD1. The V segment lost 5 bases and the J segment 5 bases; nucleotides outside the gene matches: 10. The CDR3 has 15 amino acids. Germline V gives CDR1 MGHRA, CDR2 YSYEKL. CDR3 amino acids: CASSKGDRALDEQYF. CDR3 DNA: TGCGCCAGCAGCAAAGGGGACAGGGCCCTTGACGAGCAGTACTTC.

This rearrangement joins TRBV7-6 to TRBJ2-7, with 12 bases lining up with TRBD1. The CDR3 consists of 20 residues. Trimming at V came to 5 bases and at J to 0 bases, leaving 17 bases not matched to a gene. Germline V lookup: CDR1 SGHVS, CDR2 FNYEAQ. The CDR3 bases are TGTGCCAGCAGCCTAAAAGGGGGGGACAGGGGGCTTCACTTCTCCTACGAGCAGTACTTC. It encodes CASSLKGGDRGLHFSYEQYF.

This chain connects TRBV5-1 to TRBJ2-5, with D perhaps TRBD1 (5 bases). CDR1 SGHRS and CDR2 YFSETQ come from the germline V gene. V was trimmed by 0 bases and J by 4 bases, leaving 13 bases between them. The CDR3 has 15 residues. The CDR3 loop is CASSLAANQGETQYF. CDR3 coding DNA: TGCGCCAGCAGCTTGGCGGCCAACCAGGGAGAGACCCAGTACTTC.

The CDR3: CASSRQVNTEAFF. Written as DNA, the CDR3 is TGTGCCAGCAGTAGACAGGTGAACACTGAAGCTTTCTTT. The chain couples TRBV2 to TRBJ1-1; D may be TRBD1 (6 bases). V gave up 5 bases and J gave up 0 bases, with 7 bases separating them. The CDR3 length is 13 residues. CDR1 is SNHLY, CDR2 FYNNEI, per germline.

This chain connects TRBV11-2 to TRBJ1-2, with 7 bases fitting TRBD1. This CDR3 spans 15 amino acids. The V segment lost 6 bases and the J segment 4 bases; nucleotides outside the gene matches: 11. Germline assignment: CDR1 SGHAT and CDR2 FQNNGV. The DNA for the CDR3 is TGTGCCAGCAGTCGGACAGGAGGGGAGGTCTATGGCTACACCTTC. It is translated as CASSRTGGEVYGYTF.

The J gene is TRBJ1-1, the V gene TRBV19; D is uncertain. The V gene lost 2 bases and the J gene lost 3 bases, with 10 bases spanning the gap. Per the germline V gene, CDR1 is LNHDA and CDR2 is SQIVND (reference sequence). This CDR3 comprises 14 residues. This chain's CDR3 is CASSITPPDTEAFF. For the CDR3, the DNA is TGTGCCAGTAGTATAACCCCCCCGGACACTGAAGCTTTCTTT.

The V and J genes are TRBV10-3 and TRBJ1-1, with 7 positions matching TRBD1. Trimming took 3 bases from V and 0 from J; bases not matched to a gene: 7. Looked up from germline, CDR1 is ENHRY and CDR2 is SYGVKD. This CDR3 is 16 amino acids long. The CDR3 region is CAISEHRGALNTEAFF. In DNA form, the CDR3 reads TGTGCCATCAGTGAACACAGGGGAGCCCTGAACACTGAAGCTTTCTTT.

This chain uses TRBV9 with TRBJ1-2; D is undetermined. The germline gives CDR1 SGDLS, CDR2 YYNGEE. Trimming stripped 0 bases from V and 6 bases from J, with 15 bases between. The CDR3 length is 15 residues. The CDR3 DNA reads as TGTGCCAGCAGCGTAGCTTCGCTCGCAGTGGATGGCTACACCTTC. Encoded protein: CASSVASLAVDGYTF.

The gene calls are TRBV6-5 and TRBJ2-7, with D perhaps matching TRBD1 (5 bases). Deletions cut 7 bases from V and 2 bases from J, with 15 bases between. This CDR3 region has 14 residues. The V gene's germline CDR1 is MNHEY and CDR2 SVGAGI. As DNA, the CDR3 is TGTGCCAGCAAGCAGGGTGTGGCAGCCTACGAGCAGTACTTC. Protein: CASKQGVAAYEQYF.

The chain uses TRBV7-3 and TRBJ1-2; D perhaps matches TRBD1 (5 bases). This CDR3 has 13 amino acids. The V end was cut by 2 bases, the J end by 14 bases, with 18 bases between. Germline V gene sequence: CDR1 SGHTA, CDR2 FQGTGA. CDR3: CASSLDRGVPGTF. DNA for the CDR3: TGTGCCAGCAGCTTAGACCGCGGGGTGCCAGGGACCTTC.

On this clone: Other DNA sequences in this specimen translate into the identical CDR3. V usage is TRBV7-9 and J usage is TRBJ2-1; D not resolved. V lost 2 bases, J lost 4 bases, and 6 bases lay in between. Germline-derived CDR1 and CDR2 are SEHNR and FQNEAQ (reference sequence). The CDR3 runs to 13 residues. The CDR3 is CASSLSGYNEQFF. CDR3 DNA: TGTGCCAGCAGCTTATCCGGGTACAATGAGCAGTTCTTC.

V and J are TRBV18 and TRBJ2-4, with 7 nucleotides matching TRBD1. The CDR3 sequence is 19 residues long. The junction had 13 bases not matched to a gene; V was cut back by 2 bases and J by 0 bases. Germline V CDR1 and CDR2: KGHSH, LQKENI. The CDR3 region has the DNA TGTGCCAGCTCACCAGGTGGGACAGCCTCACATCTAGCCAAAAACATTCAGTACTTC. Encoded protein: CASSPGGTASHLAKNIQYF.

The V call is TRBV18, the J call TRBJ2-1, with 7 positions matching TRBD2. V was clipped by 2 bases and J by 9 bases; unmatched bases: 10. CDR1 and CDR2 (germline): KGHSH, LQKENI. The CDR3 loop spans 15 amino acids. Here the CDR3 reads CASSPSLAGVGEQFF. The CDR3 DNA is TGTGCCAGCTCACCAAGTTTGGCGGGAGTAGGTGAGCAGTTCTTC.

The chain uses TRBV9 and TRBJ2-1; 14 bases are shared with TRBD2. CDR3 length: 16 residues. Germline trimming cut 0 bases from V and 8 bases from J; bases unmatched to any gene: 4. The germline V gene has CDR1 SGDLS and CDR2 YYNGEE. CDR3 in amino acids: CASSVGGTSGSDEQFF. The CDR3 nucleotides are TGTGCCAGCAGCGTAGGGGGGACTAGCGGGAGCGATGAGCAGTTCTTC.

V is TRBV9 and J is TRBJ2-1, with 7 positions matching TRBD2. The CDR3 is 17 residues long. Germline CDR1 reads SGDLS; CDR2 reads YYNGEE. V lost 0 bases, J lost 5 bases, and 11 bases stayed unmatched. The CDR3 sequence is CASSVVDGLAANNEQFF. The CDR3 DNA reads TGTGCCAGCAGCGTAGTGGATGGGCTAGCGGCAAACAATGAGCAGTTCTTC.

The chain recombines TRBV6-1 with TRBJ2-1, with D uncertain. CDR3 length equals 15 residues. The ends were cut back, 3 bases at V and 8 bases at J, with 17 bases in the middle. From germline, CDR1 is MNHNS and CDR2 SASEGT. The DNA of the CDR3 is TGTGCCAGCAGTGATAATGGCGGCCGACCGCATGAGCAGTTCTTC. Protein: CASSDNGGRPHEQFF.

The chain has TRBV5-1 and TRBJ2-1; D is unresolved. Between the trimmed V and J ends, which lost 3 bases and 4 bases, there was a span of 5 bases. The germline V gene has CDR1 SGHRS and CDR2 YFSETQ. The CDR3 runs to 12 residues. CDR3 sequence: CASSWQYNEQFF. Written as DNA, the CDR3 is TGCGCCAGCAGCTGGCAATACAATGAGCAGTTCTTC.

The chain recombines TRBV6-5 with TRBJ1-1; D perhaps matches TRBD1 (5 bases). Germline V gives CDR1 MNHEY, CDR2 SVGAGI. The CDR3 totals 14 residues. V lost 6 bases and J lost 2, with 13 bases in between. The CDR3 sequence is CASRLRAENTEAFF. The CDR3 bases are TGTGCCAGCAGGCTCAGGGCGGAAAACACTGAAGCTTTCTTT.

J is TRBJ1-2 and V is TRBV7-9; 7 bases are shared with TRBD1. Germline assignment: CDR1 SEHNR and CDR2 FQNEAQ (reference sequence). The CDR3 consists of 15 residues. Trimming at V came to 1 base and at J to 4 bases, leaving 6 bases not matched to a gene. The CDR3 sequence is CASSLVRGQIYGYTF. CDR3 bases: TGTGCCAGCAGCTTAGTCCGGGGACAGATCTATGGCTACACCTTC.

The chain couples TRBV12-5 to TRBJ2-2, with D uncertain. Germline lookup yields CDR1 LGHNT and CDR2 FRNRAP. Trimming took 3 bases from V and 6 from J, leaving 8 bases between them. The length of the CDR3 is 13 residues. The CDR3 nucleotides are TGTGCTAGTGGTTTCGTCGGTTCCGGGGAGCTGTTTTTT. It translates to CASGFVGSGELFF.

The rearrangement uses TRBV2 and TRBJ2-1, with a weak D call TRBD1 (5 bases). There are 11 residues in the CDR3. Germline CDR1 is SNHLY and CDR2 is FYNNEI. V was shortened by 6 bases and J by 7 bases, with 7 bases between the two germline ends. In DNA form, the CDR3 reads TGTGCCAGCAGCAAGGGGAATGAGCAGTTCTTC. This translates into CASSKGNEQFF.

The rearrangement links TRBV2 to TRBJ2-6; D gene ambiguous. Germline V CDR1 and CDR2: SNHLY, FYNNEI. The V gene lost 4 bases and the J gene lost 2 bases, with 15 bases spanning the gap. The length of the CDR3 is 17 residues. In DNA, the CDR3 is TGTGCCAGCAGTGTTGAGACCCCGGGTCCTGGGGCCAACGTCCTGACTTTC. This sequence encodes CASSVETPGPGANVLTF.

This chain joins TRBV7-6 and TRBJ2-1, with 8 bases aligning to TRBD2. With V trimmed by 0 bases and J by 4 bases, 8 bases remained unmatched. This CDR3 is built from 17 residues. Per germline, CDR1 SGHVS and CDR2 FNYEAQ. CDR3 in amino acids: CASSLAVGLAGYNEQFF. The CDR3 DNA reads as TGTGCCAGCAGCTTAGCGGTAGGATTAGCGGGATACAATGAGCAGTTCTTC.

In regard to this clone: One end of the junction does not line up with germline, which may come from a read error. The chain recombines TRBV14 with TRBJ1-5, with 7 bases matching TRBD1. The CDR3 sequence is 13 residues long. Germline CDR1 SGHDN, CDR2 FVKESK. CDR3 loop: CASSQGVRQGRDF. The DNA of the CDR3 is TGTGCCAGCAGCCAAGGTGTTAGACAGGGAAGGGACTTT.